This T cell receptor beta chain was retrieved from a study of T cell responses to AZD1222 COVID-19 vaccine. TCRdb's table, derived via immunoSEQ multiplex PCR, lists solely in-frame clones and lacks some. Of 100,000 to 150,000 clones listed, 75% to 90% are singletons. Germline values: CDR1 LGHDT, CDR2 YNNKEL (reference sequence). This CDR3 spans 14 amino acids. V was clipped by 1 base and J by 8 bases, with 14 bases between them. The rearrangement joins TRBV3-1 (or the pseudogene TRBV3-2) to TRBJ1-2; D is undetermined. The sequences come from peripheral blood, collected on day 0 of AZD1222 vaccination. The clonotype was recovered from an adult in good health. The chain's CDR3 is CASSQVQFAFGYTF. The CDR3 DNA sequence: TGTGCCAGCAGCCAAGTCCAATTTGCCTTCGGCTACACCTTC.